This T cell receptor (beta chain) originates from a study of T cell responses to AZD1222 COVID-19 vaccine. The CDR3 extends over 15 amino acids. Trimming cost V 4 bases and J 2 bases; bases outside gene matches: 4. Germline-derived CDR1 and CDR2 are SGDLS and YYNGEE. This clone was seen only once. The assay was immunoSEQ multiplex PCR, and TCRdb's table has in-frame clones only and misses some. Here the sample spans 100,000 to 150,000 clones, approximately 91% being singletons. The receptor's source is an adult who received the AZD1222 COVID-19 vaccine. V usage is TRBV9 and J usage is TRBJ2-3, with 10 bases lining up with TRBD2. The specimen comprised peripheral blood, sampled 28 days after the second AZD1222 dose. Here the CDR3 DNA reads TGTGCCAGCAGCATACTAGCGGGGTCCACAGATACGCAGTATTTT. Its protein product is CASSILAGSTDTQYF.